This entry lists 7 T cell receptor beta chains sequenced from one sample in a study of CD8 T cells in ankylosing spondylitis. Using its own MiXCR run on the 5' RACE reads, TCRdb lists one record per CDR3 protein. The sample holds roughly 250,000 distinct CDR3 sequences, about 11% seen once. Sequenced: blood, either unsorted or a sorted T cell fraction (not recorded which). The receptors derive from a male donor with ankylosing spondylitis or in good health (not recorded which).

CDR3 sequence (DNA): TGTGCCAGCAGCCCCTATGGGTCCCGGACCGTTGAAGCTTTCTTT. Translating gives CASSPYGSRTVEAFF. V and J are TRBV7-9 and TRBJ1-1; D is uncertain. The CDR3 covers 15 residues. V lost 5 bases, J lost 7 bases, and 20 bases lay in between. Per the germline V gene, CDR1 is SEHNR and CDR2 is FQNEAQ (reference sequence).

Details on this clonotype: One base away lies a much larger clone, so this may be a sequencing read error. The chain carries TRBV12-3 or TRBV12-4 and TRBJ2-3, with 9 positions matching TRBD2. The CDR3 covers 12 residues. This CDR3 reads CASRIAGDAQYF. DNA of the CDR3: TGTGCCAGCAGAATAGCGGGAGATGCGCAGTATTTT.

Many counts were recorded for this clonotype. The chain links TRBV29-1 to TRBJ2-1; maybe TRBD1 (6 bases). Trimming stripped 5 bases from V and 2 bases from J, with 10 bases between. The CDR3 runs to 13 residues. CDR1 and CDR2 from the germline V gene are SQVTM and ANQGSEA. The DNA of the CDR3 is TGCAGCGTTAGGGGGTCGCCCTACAATGAGCAGTTCTTC. This gives the protein CSVRGSPYNEQFF.

Many counts were recorded for this clonotype. The genes are TRBV5-1 and TRBJ2-1; no clear D gene. Deletions cut 2 bases from V and 1 base from J, with 10 bases between. This CDR3 comprises 15 residues. Germline-derived CDR1 and CDR2 are SGHRS and YFSETQ. CDR3 loop: CASSLTPSSYNEQFF. The CDR3 nucleotides are TGCGCCAGCAGCTTAACACCGAGTTCCTACAATGAGCAGTTCTTC.

On this clonotype: This may be a read error: a much more frequent sequence differs by one nucleotide. The chain couples TRBV10-3 to TRBJ1-2, with no clear D. V dropped 3 bases and J dropped 5 bases, with 16 bases sitting between them. This CDR3 comprises 15 residues. Per germline, CDR1 ENHRY and CDR2 SYGVKD. CDR3 in amino acids: CAISDFGRPPYGYTF. The DNA of the CDR3 is TGTGCCATCAGTGACTTTGGCAGGCCTCCGTATGGCTACACCTTC.

The sample holds a few counts of this clonotype. V is TRBV9 and J is TRBJ2-2, with TRBD2 as a possible D gene (6 bases). The CDR3 is 14 amino acids. V lost 2 bases and J lost 5, with 10 bases in between. The germline CDR1 and CDR2 sequences are SGDLS and YYNGEE. The CDR3 DNA sequence: TGTGCCAGCAGCGTGAGGGCGGGAACCGGGGAGCTGTTTTTT. Its protein is CASSVRAGTGELFF.

The sample holds many counts of this clonotype. The rearrangement uses TRBV12-3 or TRBV12-4 and TRBJ1-2, with D uncertain. V was shortened by 1 base and J by 8 bases, with 5 bases between the two germline ends. The CDR3 has 11 amino acids. For the CDR3, the DNA is TGTGCCAGCAGTTTAGGGGCCGGCTACACCTTC. It is translated as CASSLGAGYTF.